A single sample gave rise to the 19 T cell receptor beta chains below, sequenced in a study of T-cell reconstitution after alpha-beta-depleted transplantation in children. TCRbeta library construction was performed incorporating unique molecular identifiers. TCRdb recomputed calls from the PCR reads with MiXCR, one row per CDR3 protein. The data contain around 500,000 distinct CDR3 sequences, around 12% of them singletons. The sequencing here drew on PBMCs from the stem cell graft donor, taken from the stem cell graft. Every receptor here comes from a human donor who donated a stem cell graft to a child with combined immunodeficiency.

The table lists this clonotype with a few counts. V gene TRBV10-3 combines with J gene TRBJ2-3, with 10 positions matching TRBD2. The junction had 21 bases not matched to a gene; V was cut back by 4 bases and J by 5 bases. This CDR3 is 20 amino acids long. CDR1 and CDR2 from the germline V gene are ENHRY and SYGVKD. Written as DNA, the CDR3 is TGTGCCATCAGTGGGCCTAAACAGATTTCAGCGGGGGGGGCAGTAGATACGCAGTATTTT. Translating it yields CAISGPKQISAGGAVDTQYF.

This clonotype was picked up many times. V and J are TRBV10-3 and TRBJ2-1, with D possibly TRBD1 on 6 matching bases. The CDR3 is made up of 15 amino acids. The ends were cut back, 4 bases at V and 7 bases at J, with 17 bases in the middle. The V gene's germline CDR1 is ENHRY and CDR2 SYGVKD. For the CDR3, the DNA is TGTGCCATCAGTGTAACCTCAGGGGCAGGGAATGAGCAGTTCTTC. Protein: CAISVTSGAGNEQFF.

The table lists this clonotype with a few counts. This rearrangement joins TRBV6-2 or TRBV6-3 to TRBJ2-1, with TRBD2 matching over 7 bases. The CDR3 sequence is 13 residues long. CDR1 MNHEY and CDR2 SVGEGT come from the germline V gene. J gave up 7 bases and V 10 bases, and 10 bases lay outside the gene matches. The CDR3 nucleotides read TGTGCCATCCAGAGGCTAGCGGCTAATGAGCAGTTCTTC. This encodes CAIQRLAANEQFF.

V is TRBV29-1 and J is TRBJ2-3; 8 bases are a match to TRBD1. This CDR3 is 15 amino acids long. From germline, CDR1 is SQVTM and CDR2 ANQGSEA. The trim removed 6 bases at V and 0 bases at J, leaving 8 bases unmatched. In nucleotides, the CDR3 is TGCAGCGTGTCAGGACAGGGCCCTAGCACAGATACGCAGTATTTT. Its translation: CSVSGQGPSTDTQYF.

This clonotype has ten or more counts. For the CDR3, the DNA is TGCAGTCCTGCAACTTTGGACAGGGCAATAGAGCAGTACTTC. Translation: CSPATLDRAIEQYF. V gene TRBV20-1 combines with J gene TRBJ2-7; TRBD1 agrees at 8 bases. The CDR3 extends over 14 amino acids. V trimming: 8 bases; J trimming: 7 bases; junction bases outside the gene matches: 16. Germline V CDR1 and CDR2: DFQATT, SNEGSKA (reference sequence).

This clonotype was counted a few times. The chain links TRBV29-1 to TRBJ2-2; D call uncertain. The ends were cut back, 7 bases at V and 5 bases at J, with 5 bases in the middle. Germline V gives CDR1 SQVTM, CDR2 ANQGSEA. The CDR3 has 10 residues. The CDR3 region has the DNA TGCAGCGCCTTAACCGGGGAGCTGTTTTTT. It is translated as CSALTGELFF.

This clonotype showed up many times. The chain employs TRBV11-1 and TRBJ2-3, with D unresolved. Germline V gene data show CDR1 as SGHAT and CDR2 as FQDESV (reference sequence). V was cut by 0 bases and J by 4 bases, with 8 bases left in between. CDR3 length: 14 amino acids. CDR3 sequence (DNA): TGTGCCAGCAGCTTAGCGCACTGGGCAGATACGCAGTATTTT. Translating gives CASSLAHWADTQYF.

This clonotype was counted at least ten times. The J gene is TRBJ1-5, the V gene TRBV6-2 or TRBV6-3; unclear D gene. The V end was cut by 6 bases, the J end by 4 bases, with 13 bases between. This CDR3 spans 14 amino acids. CDR1 and CDR2 (germline): MNHEY, SVGEGT. The CDR3 loop reads CASSWTVSNQPQHF. CDR3 DNA sequence: TGTGCCAGCAGCTGGACGGTCTCTAATCAGCCCCAGCATTTT.

This clonotype turned up a few times. The V and J genes are TRBV5-1 and TRBJ2-2, with D maybe TRBD1 (5 bases). In germline, CDR1 is SGHRS, CDR2 YFSETQ. The germline V and J ends were trimmed by 2 bases and 7 bases, with 9 bases remaining between them. CDR3 size: 13 residues. The CDR3: CASSFRVDGELFF. The CDR3 DNA reads as TGCGCCAGCAGCTTCAGGGTTGACGGGGAGCTGTTTTTT.

This chain uses TRBV6-2 or TRBV6-3 with TRBJ2-5; D unclear. CDR1 and CDR2 from the germline V gene are MNHEY and SVGEGT. The length of the CDR3 is 14 residues. Between the trimmed V and J ends, which lost 2 bases and 5 bases, there was a span of 12 bases. CDR3 nucleotide sequence: TGTGCCAGCAGTTACGGGTCGCGAGGTGAGACCCAGTACTTC. Translated: CASSYGSRGETQYF.

This clonotype occurred many times. V is TRBV27 and J is TRBJ2-7; D is perhaps TRBD1 (6 bases). With 3 bases removed from V and 1 base from J, the gap between germline ends came to 13 bases. The CDR3 is made up of 15 amino acids. Germline V gene lookup returns CDR1 MNHEY and CDR2 SMNVEV (reference sequence). For the CDR3, the DNA is TGTGCCAGCAGTTTGTCTGGGGGCTTTTCCTACGAGCAGTACTTC. It encodes CASSLSGGFSYEQYF.

This clonotype was counted many times. The J gene is TRBJ2-5, the V gene TRBV6-1; 10 nucleotides match TRBD2. CDR1 and CDR2 from the germline V gene are MNHNS and SASEGT. The trim removed 11 bases at V and 4 bases at J, leaving 7 bases unmatched. The CDR3 loop spans 13 amino acids. In nucleotides, the CDR3 is TGTGCCGTCCTAGCGGGAGTCGGAGAGACCCAGTACTTC. Protein product: CAVLAGVGETQYF.

This clonotype was seen many times. The chain recombines TRBV5-4 with TRBJ2-1; 15 bases line up with TRBD2. The germline V gene has CDR1 SGHNT and CDR2 YYREEE (reference sequence). CDR3 length equals 21 residues. J lost 0 bases, V lost 0 bases, and 10 bases had no gene match. In DNA form, the CDR3 reads TGTGCCAGCAGCTTGGGCCCCGGACTAGCGGGAGGGCCTAGCTCCTACAATGAGCAGTTCTTC. Its protein product is CASSLGPGLAGGPSSYNEQFF. Full variable domain (remainder filled in from reference TRBV5-4 and TRBJ2-1): ETGVTQSPTHLIKTRGQQVTLRCSSQSGHNTVSWYQQALGQGPQFIFQYYREEENGRGNFPPRFSGLQFPNYSSELNVNALELDDSALYLCASSLGPGLAGGPSSYNEQFFGPGTRLTVL.

This clonotype was detected only a few times. Germline and junction disagree at one end, which may indicate a read error. This chain connects TRBV15 to TRBJ2-1, with 15 bases that match TRBD2. This CDR3 comprises 17 residues. Germline V gives CDR1 LNHNV, CDR2 YYDKDF (reference sequence). The CDR3 loop reads CATNRGTSGRLYNEQFF. CDR3 bases: TGTGCCACCAACAGAGGGACTAGCGGGAGGCTCTACAATGAGCAGTTCTTC.

This clonotype was counted many times. The chain employs TRBV7-8 and TRBJ2-5, with unresolved D. The ends were cut back, 2 bases at V and 2 bases at J, with 12 bases in the middle. Germline values: CDR1 SGHVS, CDR2 FQNEAQ. This CDR3 has 15 amino acids. CDR3 coding DNA: TGTGCCAGCAGCTTATCCTTTACGAGTCAAGAGACCCAGTACTTC. This codes for CASSLSFTSQETQYF.

The V and J genes are TRBV5-6 and TRBJ2-1, with D unresolved. Germline CDR1 SGHDT, CDR2 YYEEEE. Trimming pared 1 base from V and 9 bases from J, leaving 8 bases between. The CDR3 contains 12 residues. CDR3 protein: CASSLPPLEQFF. The DNA for the CDR3 is TGTGCCAGCAGCTTGCCCCCTCTTGAGCAGTTCTTC.

The CDR3 DNA reads TGTGCCAGCAGTAACGGACAGGGGGTTTCAGATACGCAGTATTTT. It yields the protein CASSNGQGVSDTQYF. The chain carries TRBV6-2 or TRBV6-3 and TRBJ2-3, with 10 positions matching TRBD1. Germline CDR1 and CDR2: MNHEY and SVGEGT. With V trimmed by 5 bases and J by 4 bases, 6 bases remained unmatched. The CDR3 is 15 residues long.

This clonotype was seen a few times. The J gene is TRBJ1-5, the V gene TRBV30; D is undetermined. V was clipped by 0 bases and J by 2 bases, with 8 bases between them. The CDR3 contains 14 residues. CDR1 GTSNPN and CDR2 SVGIG come from the germline V gene (reference sequence). CDR3 sequence reads: CAWSVGLGNQPQHF. The CDR3 nucleotides read TGTGCCTGGAGTGTAGGTCTAGGCAATCAGCCCCAGCATTTT.

This clonotype occurred a few times. V gene TRBV4-1 combines with J gene TRBJ2-1; a possible D gene is TRBD1 (6 bases). Germline lookup yields CDR1 MGHRA and CDR2 YSYEKL. V lost 0 bases to trimming and J lost 10 bases, with 25 bases between them. The CDR3 is made up of 18 amino acids. The DNA of the CDR3 is TGCGCCAGCAGCCAAGATAGATCAGGGGCTGGCTACCATCGGGAGCAGTTCTTC. Its protein product is CASSQDRSGAGYHREQFF.